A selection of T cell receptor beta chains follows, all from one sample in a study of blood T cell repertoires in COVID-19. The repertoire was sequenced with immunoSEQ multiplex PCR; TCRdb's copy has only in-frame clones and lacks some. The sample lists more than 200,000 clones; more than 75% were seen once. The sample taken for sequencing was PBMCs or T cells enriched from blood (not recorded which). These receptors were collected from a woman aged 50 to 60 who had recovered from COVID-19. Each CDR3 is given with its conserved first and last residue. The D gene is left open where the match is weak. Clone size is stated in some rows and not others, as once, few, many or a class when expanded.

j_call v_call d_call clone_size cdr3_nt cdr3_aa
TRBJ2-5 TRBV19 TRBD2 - TGTGCCAGTAGTAGAACCGGGACTAGCGGCCAAGAGACCCAGTACTTC CASSRTGTSGQETQYF
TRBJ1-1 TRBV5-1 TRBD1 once TGCGCCAGCAGCTTGGAACAGGGACAGGGCACTGAAGCTTTCTTT CASSLEQGQGTEAFF
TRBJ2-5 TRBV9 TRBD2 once TGTGCCAGCAGTCGAAGCGGGAGGTTTCAAGAGACCCAGTACTTC CASSRSGRFQETQYF
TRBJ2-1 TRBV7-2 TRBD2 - TGTGCCAGCAGCACCGGACTAGCGGTCGAGCAGTTCTTC CASSTGLAVEQFF
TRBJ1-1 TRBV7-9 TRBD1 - TGTGCCAGCAGCTTAAGGCAGGGGGCACAAAGAGGGACTGAAGCTTTCTTT CASSLRQGAQRGTEAFF
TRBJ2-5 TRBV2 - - TGTGCCAGCAGTGAAACCACTTGGTACCAAGAGACCCAGTACTTC CASSETTWYQETQYF
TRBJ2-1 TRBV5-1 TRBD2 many TGCGCCAGCAGCTTGGGACTAGCGGGAGAGGTTGAGCAGTTCTTC CASSLGLAGEVEQFF
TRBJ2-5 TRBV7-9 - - TGTGCCAGCAGCTCCCTCCTTTCGTGGACCCAGTACTTC CASSSLLSWTQYF
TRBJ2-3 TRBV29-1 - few TGCAGCGTTAGGGACACCCCAGGGGACACAGATACGCAGTATTTT CSVRDTPGDTDTQYF
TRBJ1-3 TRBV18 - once TGTGCCAGCTCACTAGGAGACGTAAGAAACACCATATATTTT CASSLGDVRNTIYF
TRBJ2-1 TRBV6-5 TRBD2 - TGTGCCAGCAGCAAGACTAGCGCCTCCTACAATGAGCAGTTCTTC CASSKTSASYNEQFF
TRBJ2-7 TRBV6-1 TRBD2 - TGTGCCAGCAGTGAAACTAGCGGGGGAGCCTACGAGCAGTACTTC CASSETSGGAYEQYF
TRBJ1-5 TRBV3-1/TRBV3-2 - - TGTGCCAGCAGCCAAGAAGGAGTCGACAGGCGACATCAGCCCCAGCATTTT CASSQEGVDRRHQPQHF
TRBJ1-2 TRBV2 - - TGTGCCAGCTTGGACAGTAACTATGGCTACACCTTC CASLDSNYGYTF
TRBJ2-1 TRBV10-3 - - TGTGCCATCAGTGAGCAGGGTCAGGATGAGCAGTTCTTC CAISEQGQDEQFF
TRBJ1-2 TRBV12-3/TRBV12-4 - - TGTGCCAGCAGTCCCCCCGACAGCCACTACACCTTC CASSPPDSHYTF
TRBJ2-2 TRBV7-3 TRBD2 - TGTGCCAGCAGCTCATCTAGCGGGAGTCCCACCGGGGAGCTGTTTTTT CASSSSSGSPTGELFF
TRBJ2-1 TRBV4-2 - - TGTGCCAGCAGCCAAGGGGAGAAGGGCGCCAACTACAATGAGCAGTTCTTC CASSQGEKGANYNEQFF
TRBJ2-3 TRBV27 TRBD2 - TGTGCCAGCAGTTTGACTAGCGGGAGTTGGACAGATACGCAGTATTTT CASSLTSGSWTDTQYF
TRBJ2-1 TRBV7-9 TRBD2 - TGTGCCAGCAGTTGGGGACTAGCGGGACCCGGGGATGAGCAGTTCTTC CASSWGLAGPGDEQFF
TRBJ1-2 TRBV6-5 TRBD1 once TGTGCCAGCAGTTTACAGACAGGGTCGGGCTATGGCTACACCTTC CASSLQTGSGYGYTF
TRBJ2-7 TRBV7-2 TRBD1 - TGTGCCAGCAGCCCTAAGGGGATAGGACAGGGTGGCCACGAGCAGTACTTC CASSPKGIGQGGHEQYF
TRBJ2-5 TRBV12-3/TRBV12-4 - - TGTGCCAGCAGTTTGGTTCAGTTTGGGACCCAGTACTTC CASSLVQFGTQYF
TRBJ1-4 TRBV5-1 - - TGCGCCAGCAGCTCGGGGACAACTAATGAAAAACTGTTTTTT CASSSGTTNEKLFF
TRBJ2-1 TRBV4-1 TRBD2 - TGCGCCAGCAGCCGAACTAGCGGGAGGACGGTCGATGAGCAGTTCTTC CASSRTSGRTVDEQFF
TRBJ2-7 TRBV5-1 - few TGCGCCAGCAGCTTGGCCGTCGGACTCTCCTACGAGCAGTACTTC CASSLAVGLSYEQYF
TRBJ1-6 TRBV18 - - TGTGCCAGCTCACCATCGGGATCGCGTAATTCACCCCTCCACTTT CASSPSGSRNSPLHF
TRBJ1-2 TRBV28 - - TGTGCCTCCCAAGCACCACCGGCTAACTATGGCTACACCTTC CASQAPPANYGYTF
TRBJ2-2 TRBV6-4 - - TGTGCCAGCAGTGACTCGTTAGAGACCGGGGAGCTGTTTTTT CASSDSLETGELFF
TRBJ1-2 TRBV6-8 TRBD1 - TGTGCCAGTACGCCTCTTACACGGCAGGGGGTAGGATTGTCCTACGGGTACACCTTC CASTPLTRQGVGLSYGYTF
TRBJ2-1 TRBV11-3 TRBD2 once TGTGCCAGCAGCTTGAGGGCGGGAGGGCCAAGTGAGCAGTTCTTC CASSLRAGGPSEQFF
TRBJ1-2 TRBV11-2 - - TGTGCCAGCAGCTTTGGGGGGAGCTATGGCTACACCTTC CASSFGGSYGYTF
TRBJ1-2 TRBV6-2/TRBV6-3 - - TGTGCCAGCAGTTTGGTTACAGGACAGCTCTATGGCTACACCTTC CASSLVTGQLYGYTF
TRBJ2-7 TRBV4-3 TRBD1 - TGCGCCAGCAGCCAAGGTTGGGACAGGGGGTTTACCTACGAGCAGTACTTC CASSQGWDRGFTYEQYF
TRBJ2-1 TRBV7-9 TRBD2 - TGTGCCAGCAGACATACCCGTAGCGGGAGCTCCTACAATGAGCAGTTCTTC CASRHTRSGSSYNEQFF
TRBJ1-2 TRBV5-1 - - TGCGCCAGCAGCTTGGTGGTAGGGGATGGCTACACCTTC CASSLVVGDGYTF
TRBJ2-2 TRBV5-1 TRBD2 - TGCGCCAGCAGCTTTAGCGGGAGTATTAGCGGGGAGCTGTTTTTT CASSFSGSISGELFF
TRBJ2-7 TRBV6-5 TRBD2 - TGTGCCAGCTTCGGGGGGTCGAGCGAGCAGTACTTC CASFGGSSEQYF
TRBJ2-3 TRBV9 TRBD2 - TGTGCCAGCAGCGCGGGACTAGCGGGAGGTATCTTAGTAGATACGCAGTATTTT CASSAGLAGGILVDTQYF
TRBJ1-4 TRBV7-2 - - TGTGCCAGCAGCTTAGAGGCAAGGGGAAAACTGTTTTTT CASSLEARGKLFF
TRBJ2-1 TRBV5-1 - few TGCGCCAGCAGCTTGACTATAAACAATGAGCAGTTCTTC CASSLTINNEQFF
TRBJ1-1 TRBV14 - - TGTGCCAGCAGCTCATGGGATGACAGGTTGGCTTTCTTT CASSSWDDRLAFF
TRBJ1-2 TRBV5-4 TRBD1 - TGTGCCAGCAGCTCGCGGACAGGGTTTGGTGGCTACACCTTC CASSSRTGFGGYTF
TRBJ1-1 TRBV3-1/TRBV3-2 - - TGTGCCAGCGGGCCCAGTTCGAACACTGAAGCTTTCTTT CASGPSSNTEAFF
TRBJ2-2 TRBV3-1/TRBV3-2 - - TGTGCCAGCAGCCAACTCGGGGAGCTGTTTTTT CASSQLGELFF
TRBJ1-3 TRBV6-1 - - TGTGCCAGCAGAGAAGGCACTATTGGAAACACCATATATTTT CASREGTIGNTIYF
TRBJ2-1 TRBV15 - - TGTGCCACCAGCAGAGATACGGGGGTCTCCTACAATGAGCAGTTCTTC CATSRDTGVSYNEQFF
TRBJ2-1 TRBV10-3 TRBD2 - TGTGCGGTGGGGGGGACGACCTACAATGAGCAGTTCTTC CAVGGTTYNEQFF
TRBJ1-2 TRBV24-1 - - TGTGCCACCAGTTTCGGTTCCTTCTCTTCCCACTATGGCTACACCTTC CATSFGSFSSHYGYTF
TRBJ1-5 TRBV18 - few TGTGCCAGCTCACCTTCTGGGAGTCAGCCCCAGCATTTT CASSPSGSQPQHF